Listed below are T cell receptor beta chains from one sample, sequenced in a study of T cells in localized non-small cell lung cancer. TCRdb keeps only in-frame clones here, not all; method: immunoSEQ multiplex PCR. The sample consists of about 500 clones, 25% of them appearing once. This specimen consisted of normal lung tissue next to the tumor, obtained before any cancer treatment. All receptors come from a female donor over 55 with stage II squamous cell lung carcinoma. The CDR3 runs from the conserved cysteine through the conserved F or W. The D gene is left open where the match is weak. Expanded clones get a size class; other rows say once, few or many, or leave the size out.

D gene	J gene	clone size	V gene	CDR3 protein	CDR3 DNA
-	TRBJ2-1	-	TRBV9	CASSGEYNEQFF	TGTGCCAGCAGCGGGGAGTACAATGAGCAGTTCTTC
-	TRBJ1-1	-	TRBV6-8	CASSYSPGGDTEAFF	TGTGCCAGCAGTTACTCACCGGGCGGGGACACTGAAGCTTTCTTT
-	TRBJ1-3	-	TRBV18	CASSPDHGGPRLGNTIYF	TGTGCCAGCTCACCAGATCATGGAGGACCTCGTCTGGGAAACACCATATATTTT
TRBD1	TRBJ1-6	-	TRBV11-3	CASSLWTGSNSPLHF	TGTGCCAGCAGCTTATGGACAGGGTCCAATTCACCCCTCCACTTT
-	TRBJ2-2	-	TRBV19	CASALLGTGELFF	TGTGCCAGTGCGCTCCTGGGGACCGGGGAGCTGTTTTTT
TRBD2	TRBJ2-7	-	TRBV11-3	CASSSGLAGFNEQYF	TGTGCCAGCAGCTCGGGACTAGCGGGATTCAACGAGCAGTACTTC
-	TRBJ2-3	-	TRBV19	CASGQSGTDTQYF	TGTGCCAGTGGACAGTCGGGCACAGATACGCAGTATTTT
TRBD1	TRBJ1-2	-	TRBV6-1	CASSEATGQAGYTF	TGTGCCAGCAGTGAAGCGACCGGACAGGCTGGCTACACCTTC
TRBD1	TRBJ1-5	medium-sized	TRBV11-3	CASSIRTGWNQPQHF	TGTGCCAGCAGCATTCGGACAGGGTGGAATCAGCCCCAGCATTTT
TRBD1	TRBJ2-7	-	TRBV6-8	CASRSYRDSSYEQYF	TGTGCCAGCAGGTCCTACCGGGACAGCTCCTACGAGCAGTACTTC
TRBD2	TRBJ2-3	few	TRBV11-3	CASTPGAGADTQYF	TGTGCCAGCACCCCGGGAGCGGGGGCAGATACGCAGTATTTT
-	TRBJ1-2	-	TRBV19	CASSTNRLPNYGYTF	TGTGCCAGTAGTACAAACAGGCTCCCTAACTATGGCTACACCTTC
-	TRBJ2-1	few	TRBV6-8	CASRDSGYNEQFF	TGTGCCAGCAGGGACAGCGGGTACAATGAGCAGTTCTTC
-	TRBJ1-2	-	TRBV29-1	CSTKQQGGGYTF	TGCAGCACCAAGCAACAGGGAGGAGGCTACACCTTC
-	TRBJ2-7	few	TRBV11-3	CASSPRRRTYEQYF	TGTGCCAGCAGCCCTAGGAGGAGGACCTACGAGCAGTACTTC
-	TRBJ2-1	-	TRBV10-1	CASRGGDSKQFF	TGCGCCAGCAGAGGGGGGGACTCCAAGCAGTTCTTC
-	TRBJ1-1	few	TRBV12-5	CASGLVLLVGRQHGDTEAFF	TGTGCTAGTGGTTTGGTACTCTTGGTCGGCAGGCAACATGGGGACACTGAAGCTTTCTTT
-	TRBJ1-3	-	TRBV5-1	CASSLESGGGHSGNTIYF	TGCGCCAGCAGCTTGGAGTCTGGCGGGGGACACTCAGGAAACACCATATATTTT
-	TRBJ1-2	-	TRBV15	CATSRASTGLYYGYTF	TGTGCCACCAGCAGAGCCTCGACAGGCCTTTACTATGGCTACACCTTC
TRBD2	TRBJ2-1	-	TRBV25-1	CASSDGLADRNEQFF	TGTGCCAGCAGTGATGGGCTAGCGGATAGAAATGAGCAGTTCTTC
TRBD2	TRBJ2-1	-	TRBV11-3	CASSPPRGEGSEQFF	TGTGCCAGCAGCCCGCCTCGAGGGGAGGGGAGTGAGCAGTTCTTC
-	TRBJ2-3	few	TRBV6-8	CASSPWGATDTQYF	TGTGCCAGCAGTCCCTGGGGGGCCACAGATACGCAGTATTTT
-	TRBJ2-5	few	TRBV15	CATTRPEGGHRETQYF	TGTGCCACCACGCGGCCCGAGGGGGGGCACAGAGAGACCCAGTACTTC
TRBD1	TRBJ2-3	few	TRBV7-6	CASRDRQGGPFTDTQYF	TGTGCCAGCAGAGATCGACAGGGGGGACCATTCACAGATACGCAGTATTTT
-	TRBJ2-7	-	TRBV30	CAWRRAYEQYF	TGTGCCTGGAGGAGGGCGTACGAGCAGTACTTC
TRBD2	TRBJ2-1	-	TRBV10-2	CASSDGTSSEQFF	TGCGCCAGCAGTGACGGGACTAGCAGTGAGCAGTTCTTC
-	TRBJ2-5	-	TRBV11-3	CASSPLQGGETQYF	TGTGCCAGCAGCCCCCTTCAGGGGGGGGAGACCCAGTACTTC
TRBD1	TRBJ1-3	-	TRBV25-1	CASSGDSSGNTIYF	TGTGCCAGCAGCGGGGACAGCTCTGGAAACACCATATATTTT
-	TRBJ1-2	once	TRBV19	CASVDGDINYGYTF	TGTGCCTCCGTTGATGGGGATATCAACTATGGCTACACCTTC
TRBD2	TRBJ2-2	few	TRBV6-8	CASSKSAGGTNTGELFF	TGTGCCAGCAGTAAATCGGCGGGAGGGACCAACACCGGGGAGCTGTTTTTT
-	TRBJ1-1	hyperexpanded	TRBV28	CASRPPSGGLAFF	TGTGCCAGCAGGCCTCCATCTGGGGGTTTGGCTTTCTTT
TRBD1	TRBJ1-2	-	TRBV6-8	CASIGTANYGYTF	TGTGCCAGCATCGGGACAGCCAACTATGGCTACACCTTC
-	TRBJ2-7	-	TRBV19	CASSFGDPTYEQYF	TGTGCCAGTAGTTTCGGGGATCCAACCTACGAGCAGTACTTC
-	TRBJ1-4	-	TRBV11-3	CASSLQSLGNEKLFF	TGTGCCAGCAGCTTACAGAGTCTAGGTAATGAAAAACTGTTTTTT
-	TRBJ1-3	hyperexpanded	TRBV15	CATSRELGGHTIYF	TGTGCCACCAGCAGAGAACTCGGGGGCCACACCATATATTTT